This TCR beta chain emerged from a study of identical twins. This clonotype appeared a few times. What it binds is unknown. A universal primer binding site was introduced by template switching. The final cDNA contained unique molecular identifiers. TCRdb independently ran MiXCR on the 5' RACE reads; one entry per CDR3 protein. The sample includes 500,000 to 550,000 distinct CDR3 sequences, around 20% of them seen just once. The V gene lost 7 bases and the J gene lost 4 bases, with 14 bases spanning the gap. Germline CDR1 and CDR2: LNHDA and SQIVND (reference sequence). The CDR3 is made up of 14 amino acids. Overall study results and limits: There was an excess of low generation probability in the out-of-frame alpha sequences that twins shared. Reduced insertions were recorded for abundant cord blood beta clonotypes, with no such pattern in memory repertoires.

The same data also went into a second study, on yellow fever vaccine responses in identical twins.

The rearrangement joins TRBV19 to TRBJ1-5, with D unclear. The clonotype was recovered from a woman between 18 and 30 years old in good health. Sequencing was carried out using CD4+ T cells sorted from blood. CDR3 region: CASTSHASNQPQHF. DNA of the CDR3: TGTGCCAGTACCAGCCACGCTTCGAATCAGCCCCAGCATTTT. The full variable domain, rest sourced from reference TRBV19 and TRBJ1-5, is DGGITQSPKYLFRKEGQNVTLSCEQNLNHDAMYWYRQDPGQGLRLIYYSQIVNDFQKGDIAEGYSVSREKKESFPLTVTSAQKNPTAFYLCASTSHASNQPQHFGDGTRLSIL.